The rows below give T cell receptor beta chains drawn from one sample of a study of T cell responses to AZD1222 COVID-19 vaccine. Assay: immunoSEQ multiplex PCR; the TCRdb copy retains only in-frame clones and omits some. Found here are some 90,000 clones, approximately 86% of them singletons; the top ten hold 7.9%. Sequences were derived from peripheral blood, sampled on day 0 of AZD1222 vaccination. The receptor source for this set is an adult in good health. The CDR3 runs from the conserved cysteine through the conserved F or W. Fields, in order: CDR3 DNA, CDR3 protein, D gene, J gene, V gene, clone size. The D gene is left open where the match is weak. Some rows mark clone size as missing; the rest say once, few, many or name a class of expanded clone.

CDR3nt: TGTGCCAGCAGCCCCGGGGGAGGGGACCAAGAGACCCAGTACTTC; CDR3aa: CASSPGGGDQETQYF; d_gene: TRBD2; j_gene: TRBJ2-5; v_gene: TRBV6-6; abundance: .
CDR3nt: TGTGCCAGCAAAAGGGATGGGAATTCACCCCTCCACTTT; CDR3aa: CASKRDGNSPLHF; d_gene: .; j_gene: TRBJ1-6; v_gene: TRBV3-1/TRBV3-2; abundance: .
CDR3nt: TGTGCCAGCAGCTTAGTTTCGGGGGGCGGAAACACCATATATTTT; CDR3aa: CASSLVSGGGNTIYF; d_gene: .; j_gene: TRBJ1-3; v_gene: TRBV7-2; abundance: .
CDR3nt: TGTGCCATCACGGCCCAGGGTCACGGCTACACCTTC; CDR3aa: CAITAQGHGYTF; d_gene: .; j_gene: TRBJ1-2; v_gene: TRBV10-3; abundance: .
CDR3nt: TGTGCCACCAGTGAGGGACTAGCGGGAGAGACCCAGTACTTC; CDR3aa: CATSEGLAGETQYF; d_gene: TRBD2; j_gene: TRBJ2-5; v_gene: TRBV24-1; abundance: .
CDR3nt: TGTGCCAGCAGTTCGGGCCCCGTAGATACGCAGTATTTT; CDR3aa: CASSSGPVDTQYF; d_gene: .; j_gene: TRBJ2-3; v_gene: TRBV12-3/TRBV12-4; abundance: .
CDR3nt: TGTGCCAGCACCTTCACCCTACAGGGCTGGCGGAACACTGAAGCTTTCTTT; CDR3aa: CASTFTLQGWRNTEAFF; d_gene: .; j_gene: TRBJ1-1; v_gene: TRBV12-1; abundance: once
CDR3nt: TGCGCCAGCAGCTTTTTAACCCCCACAGATACGCAGTATTTT; CDR3aa: CASSFLTPTDTQYF; d_gene: .; j_gene: TRBJ2-3; v_gene: TRBV5-1; abundance: .
CDR3nt: TGCGCCAGCAGCCAAGGGAGGACAGGGGGGAGAAGGGACTATGGCTACACCTTC; CDR3aa: CASSQGRTGGRRDYGYTF; d_gene: TRBD1; j_gene: TRBJ1-2; v_gene: TRBV4-1; abundance: .
CDR3nt: TGTGCCACCAGTGAAAGGGACAGGGGCCGGAAGCAGTACTTC; CDR3aa: CATSERDRGRKQYF; d_gene: TRBD1; j_gene: TRBJ2-7; v_gene: TRBV24-1; abundance: .
CDR3nt: TGTGCCAGCAGTCCCCCACGTACAACTATGAACACTGAAGCTTTCTTT; CDR3aa: CASSPPRTTMNTEAFF; d_gene: .; j_gene: TRBJ1-1; v_gene: TRBV28; abundance: .
CDR3nt: TGCGCCAGCAGCCAAGGGTCTCTATATAGATCTGGAAACACCATATATTTT; CDR3aa: CASSQGSLYRSGNTIYF; d_gene: .; j_gene: TRBJ1-3; v_gene: TRBV4-1; abundance: .
CDR3nt: TGTGCCACCAGCAGAGATAGGCCGCAGAGCACAGATACGCAGTATTTT; CDR3aa: CATSRDRPQSTDTQYF; d_gene: .; j_gene: TRBJ2-3; v_gene: TRBV15; abundance: .
CDR3nt: TGTGCCAGCAGTCGGGCGCAGGGAGGTGAAAAACTGTTTTTT; CDR3aa: CASSRAQGGEKLFF; d_gene: .; j_gene: TRBJ1-4; v_gene: TRBV6-5; abundance: .
CDR3nt: TGTGCCAGCAGCTCGGGACAAGCTAATTCACCCCTCCACTTT; CDR3aa: CASSSGQANSPLHF; d_gene: .; j_gene: TRBJ1-6; v_gene: TRBV7-9; abundance: .
CDR3nt: TGTGCCATCAAAGGGACAGGGAATCAGCCCCAGCATTTT; CDR3aa: CAIKGTGNQPQHF; d_gene: TRBD1; j_gene: TRBJ1-5; v_gene: TRBV10-3; abundance: once
CDR3nt: TGTGCCAGCAGCTTATCGCAGGGGAGCGGCGGCTACACCTTC; CDR3aa: CASSLSQGSGGYTF; d_gene: .; j_gene: TRBJ1-2; v_gene: TRBV11-2; abundance: .
CDR3nt: TGTGCCAGCAGTTGGACAGGGGGGGCCTACGAGCAGTACTTC; CDR3aa: CASSWTGGAYEQYF; d_gene: TRBD1; j_gene: TRBJ2-7; v_gene: TRBV27; abundance: .
CDR3nt: TGTGCCAGCAGCTTGGCCGTAGCGGGGACCCCAAAAACCCAGTACTTC; CDR3aa: CASSLAVAGTPKTQYF; d_gene: TRBD2; j_gene: TRBJ2-5; v_gene: TRBV5-5; abundance: .
CDR3nt: TGTGCCAGCAGCTTAGACCTAGGACAGGGCGAAGCTTTCTTT; CDR3aa: CASSLDLGQGEAFF; d_gene: TRBD1; j_gene: TRBJ1-1; v_gene: TRBV7-9; abundance: .
CDR3nt: TGTGCCAGCGCGGGGGCCGCCCGTAATTCACCCCTCCACTTT; CDR3aa: CASAGAARNSPLHF; d_gene: .; j_gene: TRBJ1-6; v_gene: TRBV3-1/TRBV3-2; abundance: once
CDR3nt: TGTGCCAGTAGTATAGTCCTAGCGGGAGGAAGCGAGCAGTACTTC; CDR3aa: CASSIVLAGGSEQYF; d_gene: TRBD2; j_gene: TRBJ2-7; v_gene: TRBV19; abundance: .
CDR3nt: TGTGCCAGCAGCTTGGATCAGGGCTACGAGCAGTACTTC; CDR3aa: CASSLDQGYEQYF; d_gene: .; j_gene: TRBJ2-7; v_gene: TRBV5-6; abundance: .
CDR3nt: TGTGCCAGCAGTCCACAGGCAAGCACAGATACGCAGTATTTT; CDR3aa: CASSPQASTDTQYF; d_gene: .; j_gene: TRBJ2-3; v_gene: TRBV7-2; abundance: .